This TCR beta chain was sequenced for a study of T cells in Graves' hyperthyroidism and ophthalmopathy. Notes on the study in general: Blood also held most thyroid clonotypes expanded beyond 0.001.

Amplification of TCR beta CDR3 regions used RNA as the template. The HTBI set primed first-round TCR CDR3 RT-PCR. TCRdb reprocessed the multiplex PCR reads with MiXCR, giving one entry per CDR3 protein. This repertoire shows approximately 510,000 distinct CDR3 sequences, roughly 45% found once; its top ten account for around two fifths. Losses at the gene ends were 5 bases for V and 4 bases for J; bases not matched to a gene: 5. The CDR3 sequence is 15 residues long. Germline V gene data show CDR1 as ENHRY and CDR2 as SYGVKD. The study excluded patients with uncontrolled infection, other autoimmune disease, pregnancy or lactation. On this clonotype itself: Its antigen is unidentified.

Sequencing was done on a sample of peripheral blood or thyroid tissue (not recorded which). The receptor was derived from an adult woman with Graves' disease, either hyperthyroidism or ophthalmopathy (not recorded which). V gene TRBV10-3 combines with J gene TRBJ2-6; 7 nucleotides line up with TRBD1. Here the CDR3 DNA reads TGTGCCATCAGTACTGACAGGGCCGGGGCCAACGTCCTGACTTTC. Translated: CAISTDRAGANVLTF.